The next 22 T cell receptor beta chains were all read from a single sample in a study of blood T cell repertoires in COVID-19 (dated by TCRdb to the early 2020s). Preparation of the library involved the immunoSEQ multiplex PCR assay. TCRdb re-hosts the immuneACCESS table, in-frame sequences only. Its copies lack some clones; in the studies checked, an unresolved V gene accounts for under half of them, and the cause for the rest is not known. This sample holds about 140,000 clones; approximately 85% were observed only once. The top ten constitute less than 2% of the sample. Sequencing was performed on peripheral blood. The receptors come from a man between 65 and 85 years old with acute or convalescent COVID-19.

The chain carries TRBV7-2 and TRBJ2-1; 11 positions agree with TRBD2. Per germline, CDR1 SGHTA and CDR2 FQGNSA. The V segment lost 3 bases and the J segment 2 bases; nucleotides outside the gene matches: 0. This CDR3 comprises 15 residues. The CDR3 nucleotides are TGTGCCAGCAGCTTTAGCGGGGGGGCCTACAATGAGCAGTTCTTC. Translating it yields CASSFSGGAYNEQFF.

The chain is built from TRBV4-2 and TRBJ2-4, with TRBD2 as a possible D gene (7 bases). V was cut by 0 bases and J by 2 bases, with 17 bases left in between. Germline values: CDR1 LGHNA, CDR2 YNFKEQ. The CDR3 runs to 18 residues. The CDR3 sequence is CASSQDRGGGATKNIQYF. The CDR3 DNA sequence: TGTGCCAGCAGCCAAGACCGAGGTGGGGGGGCGACCAAAAACATTCAGTACTTC.

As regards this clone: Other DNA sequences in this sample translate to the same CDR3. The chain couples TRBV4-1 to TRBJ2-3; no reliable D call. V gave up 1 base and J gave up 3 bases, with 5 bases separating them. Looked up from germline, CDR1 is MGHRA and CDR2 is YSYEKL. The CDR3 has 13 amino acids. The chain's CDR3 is CASSQAGTDTQYF. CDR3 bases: TGCGCCAGCAGCCAAGCGGGTACAGATACGCAGTATTTT.

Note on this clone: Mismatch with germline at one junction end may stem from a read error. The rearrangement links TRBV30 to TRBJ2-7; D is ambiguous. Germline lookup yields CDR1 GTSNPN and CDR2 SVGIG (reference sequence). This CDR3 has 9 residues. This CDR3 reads CAWRLRNGF. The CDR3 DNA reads TGTGCCTGGAGGTTAAGAAACGGGTTC. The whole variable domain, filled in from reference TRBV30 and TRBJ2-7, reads SQTIHQWPATLVQPVGSPLSLECTVEGTSNPNLYWYRQAAGRGLQLLFYSVGIGQISSEVPQNLSASRPQDRQFILSSKKLLLSDSGFYLCAWRLRNGFGPGTRLTVT.

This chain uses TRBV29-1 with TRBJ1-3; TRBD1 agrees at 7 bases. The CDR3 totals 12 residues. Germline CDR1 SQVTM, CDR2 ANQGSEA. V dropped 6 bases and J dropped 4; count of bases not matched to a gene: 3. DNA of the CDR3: TGCAGCGTCCGGACAGGCGGAAACACCATATATTTT. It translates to CSVRTGGNTIYF. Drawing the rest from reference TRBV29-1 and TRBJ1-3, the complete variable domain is SAVISQKPSRDICQRGTSLTIQCQVDSQVTMMFWYRQQPGQSLTLIATANQGSEATYESGFVIDKFPISRPNLTFSTLTVSNMSPEDSSIYLCSVRTGGNTIYFGEGSWLTVV.

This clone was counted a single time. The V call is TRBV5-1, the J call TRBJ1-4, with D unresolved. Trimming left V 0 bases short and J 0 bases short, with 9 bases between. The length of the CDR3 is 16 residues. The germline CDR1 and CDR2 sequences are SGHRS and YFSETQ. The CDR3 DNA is TGCGCCAGCAGCTTGGACTTCCTTGCAACTAATGAAAAACTGTTTTTT. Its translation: CASSLDFLATNEKLFF.

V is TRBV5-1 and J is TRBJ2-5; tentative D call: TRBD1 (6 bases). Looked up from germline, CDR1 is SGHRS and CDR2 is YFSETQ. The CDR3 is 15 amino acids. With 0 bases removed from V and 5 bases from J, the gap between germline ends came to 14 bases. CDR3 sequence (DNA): TGCGCCAGCAGCTTGGCCACAGGGATCGGCGAGACCCAGTACTTC. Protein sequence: CASSLATGIGETQYF. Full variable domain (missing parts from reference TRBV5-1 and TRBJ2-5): KAGVTQTPRYLIKTRGQQVTLSCSPISGHRSVSWYQQTPGQGLQFLFEYFSETQRNKGNFPGRFSGRQFSNSRSEMNVSTLELGDSALYLCASSLATGIGETQYFGPGTRLLVL.

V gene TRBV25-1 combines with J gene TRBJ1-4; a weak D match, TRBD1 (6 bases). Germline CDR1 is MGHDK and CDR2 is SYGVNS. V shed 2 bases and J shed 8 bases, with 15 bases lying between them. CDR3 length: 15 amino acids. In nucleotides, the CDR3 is TGTGCCAGCAGTGAAAGCAACAGGGCGGACGAAAAACTGTTTTTT. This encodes CASSESNRADEKLFF.

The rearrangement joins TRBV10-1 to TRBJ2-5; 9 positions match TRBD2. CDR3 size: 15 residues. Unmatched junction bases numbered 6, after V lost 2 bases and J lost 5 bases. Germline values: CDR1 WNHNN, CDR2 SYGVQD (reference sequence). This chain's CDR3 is CASSEGGGARETQYF. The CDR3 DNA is TGCGCCAGCAGTGAGGGCGGGGGGGCCCGTGAGACCCAGTACTTC.

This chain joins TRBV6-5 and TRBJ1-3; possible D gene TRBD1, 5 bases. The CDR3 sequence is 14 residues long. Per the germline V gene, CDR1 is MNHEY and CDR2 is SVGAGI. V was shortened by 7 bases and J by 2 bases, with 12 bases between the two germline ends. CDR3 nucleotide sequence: TGTGCCAGCAAAGTCAGGGTGACTGGAAACACCATATATTTT. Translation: CASKVRVTGNTIYF.

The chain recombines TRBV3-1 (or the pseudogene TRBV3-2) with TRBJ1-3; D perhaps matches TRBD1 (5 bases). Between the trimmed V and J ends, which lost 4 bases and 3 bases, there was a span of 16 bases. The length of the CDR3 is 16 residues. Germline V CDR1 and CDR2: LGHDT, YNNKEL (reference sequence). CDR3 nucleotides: TGTGCCAGCAGCCGAAACATGGGGGGGTATGGAAACACCATATATTTT. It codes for CASSRNMGGYGNTIYF.

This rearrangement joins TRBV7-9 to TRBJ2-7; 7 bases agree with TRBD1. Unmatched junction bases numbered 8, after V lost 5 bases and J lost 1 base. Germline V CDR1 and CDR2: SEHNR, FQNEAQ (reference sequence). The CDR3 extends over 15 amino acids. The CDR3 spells CASSIAYRGSYEQYF. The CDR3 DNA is TGTGCCAGCAGCATTGCGTACAGGGGATCCTACGAGCAGTACTTC. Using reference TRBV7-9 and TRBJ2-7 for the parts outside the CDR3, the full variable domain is DTGVSQNPRHKITKRGQNVTFRCDPISEHNRLYWYRQTLGQGPEFLTYFQNEAQLEKSRLLSDRFSAERPKGSFSTLEIQRTEQGDSAMYLCASSIAYRGSYEQYFGPGTRLTVT.

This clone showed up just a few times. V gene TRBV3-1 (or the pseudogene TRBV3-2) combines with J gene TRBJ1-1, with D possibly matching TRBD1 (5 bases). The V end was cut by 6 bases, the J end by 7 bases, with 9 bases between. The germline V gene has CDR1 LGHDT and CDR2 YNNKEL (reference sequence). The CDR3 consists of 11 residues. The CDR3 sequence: CASSLGVEAFF. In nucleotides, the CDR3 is TGTGCCAGCAGTCTAGGGGTTGAAGCTTTCTTT.

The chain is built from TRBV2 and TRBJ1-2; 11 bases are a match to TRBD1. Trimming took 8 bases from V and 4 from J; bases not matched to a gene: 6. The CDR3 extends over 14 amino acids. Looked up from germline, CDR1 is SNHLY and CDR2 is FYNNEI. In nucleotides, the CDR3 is TGTGCCAGCCTACGGGACAGGGGGATCTATGGCTACACCTTC. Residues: CASLRDRGIYGYTF.

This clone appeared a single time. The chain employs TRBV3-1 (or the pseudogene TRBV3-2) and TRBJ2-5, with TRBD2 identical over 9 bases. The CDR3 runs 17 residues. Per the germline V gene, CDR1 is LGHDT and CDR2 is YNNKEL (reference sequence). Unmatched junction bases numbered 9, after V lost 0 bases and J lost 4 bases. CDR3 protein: CASSQDNLAGMGETQYF. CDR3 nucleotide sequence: TGTGCCAGCAGCCAAGATAACCTAGCGGGAATGGGAGAGACCCAGTACTTC.

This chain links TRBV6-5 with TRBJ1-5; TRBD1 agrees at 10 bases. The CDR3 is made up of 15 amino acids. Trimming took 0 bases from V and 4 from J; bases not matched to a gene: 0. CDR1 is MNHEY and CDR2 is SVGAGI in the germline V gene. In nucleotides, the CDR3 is TGTGCCAGCAGTTACTCGGGACAGGGGAATCAGCCCCAGCATTTT. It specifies CASSYSGQGNQPQHF.

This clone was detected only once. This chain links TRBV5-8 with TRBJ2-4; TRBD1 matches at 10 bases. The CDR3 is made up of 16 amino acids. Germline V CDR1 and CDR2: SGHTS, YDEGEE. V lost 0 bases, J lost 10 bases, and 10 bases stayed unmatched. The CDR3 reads CASSLGQGTGDPIQYF. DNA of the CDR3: TGTGCCAGCAGCTTGGGGCAGGGGACAGGGGACCCAATTCAGTACTTC.

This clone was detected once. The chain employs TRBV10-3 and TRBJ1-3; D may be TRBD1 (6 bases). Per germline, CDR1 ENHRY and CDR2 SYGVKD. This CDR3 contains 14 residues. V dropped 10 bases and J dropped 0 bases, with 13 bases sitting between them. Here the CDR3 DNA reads TGTGCCAACGGCGGGGGGGCCTCTGGAAACACCATATATTTT. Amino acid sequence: CANGGGASGNTIYF.

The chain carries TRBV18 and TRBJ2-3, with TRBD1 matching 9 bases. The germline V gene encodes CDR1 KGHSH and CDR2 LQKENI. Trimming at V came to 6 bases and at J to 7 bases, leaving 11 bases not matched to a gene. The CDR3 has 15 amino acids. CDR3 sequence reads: CASSAGTGSVNTQYF. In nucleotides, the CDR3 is TGTGCCAGCTCGGCCGGGACAGGGAGCGTGAATACGCAGTATTTT.

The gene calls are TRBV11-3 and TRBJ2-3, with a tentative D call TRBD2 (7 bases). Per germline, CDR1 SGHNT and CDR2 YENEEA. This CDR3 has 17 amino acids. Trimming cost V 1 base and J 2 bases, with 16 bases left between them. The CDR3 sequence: CASSLAQGGGITDTQYF. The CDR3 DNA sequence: TGTGCCAGCAGCTTAGCCCAGGGAGGGGGTATCACAGATACGCAGTATTTT.

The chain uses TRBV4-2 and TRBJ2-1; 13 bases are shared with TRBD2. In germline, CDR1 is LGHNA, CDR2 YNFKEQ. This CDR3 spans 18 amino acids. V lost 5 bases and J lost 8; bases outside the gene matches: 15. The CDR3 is CASSTQTGTSGMVHEQFF. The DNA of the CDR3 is TGTGCCAGCAGCACTCAAACCGGGACTAGCGGGATGGTCCATGAGCAGTTCTTC.

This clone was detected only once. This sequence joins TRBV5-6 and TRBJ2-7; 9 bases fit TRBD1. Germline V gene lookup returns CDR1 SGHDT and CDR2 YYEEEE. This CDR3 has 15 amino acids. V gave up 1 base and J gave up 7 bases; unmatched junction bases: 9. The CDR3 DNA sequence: TGTGCCAGCAGCTTGAGGACAGGGGAGAGCGAAGAGCAGTACTTC. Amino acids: CASSLRTGESEEQYF.